The T cell receptor beta chain under discussion was sequenced for a study of T cell responses to AZD1222 COVID-19 vaccine. Germline assignment: CDR1 SGHDT and CDR2 YYEEEE. CDR3 size: 17 residues. The germline V and J ends were trimmed by 4 bases and 7 bases, with 26 bases remaining between them. Sequencing used immunoSEQ multiplex PCR; TCRdb keeps in-frame clones, though not all of them. The sample consists of 130,000 or so clones, around 94% of them appearing once. Source: peripheral blood, taken on day 0 of AZD1222 vaccination. The chain recombines TRBV5-6 with TRBJ1-2, with a weak D call TRBD1 (5 bases). This clonotype was obtained from an adult in good health. The CDR3 sequence is CASSANRQTFLSGGYTF. The CDR3 nucleotides are TGTGCCAGCAGCGCAAACCGACAGACTTTCCTATCCGGTGGCTACACCTTC.